This record looks at one T cell receptor beta chain sequence and its context. The CDR3 spans 12 residues. In germline, CDR1 is SGHVS, CDR2 FNYEAQ. Trimming stripped 6 bases from V and 1 base from J, with 6 bases between. The data belong to a study of ipilimumab plus nivolumab after autologous stem cell transplantation. Patients got 3 mg/kg IV nivolumab weeks 1, 4, 7, 10, then biweekly through week 26. Some clones are missing from TCRdb's copy, which holds only in-frame ones; the method was immunoSEQ multiplex PCR. The sample lists thousands of clones; 84% were seen once. This TCR derives from a male donor with multiple myeloma. The chain employs TRBV7-6 and TRBJ2-5; no reliable D call. Sequencing was performed on PBMCs, taken in a trial of ipilimumab plus nivolumab as post-transplant consolidation. The CDR3 here is CASSMFQETQYF. The CDR3 DNA reads TGTGCCAGCAGTATGTTCCAAGAGACCCAGTACTTC. Based on the CDR3 plus reference TRBV7-6 and TRBJ2-5, the full variable domain is GAGVSQSPRYKVTKRGQDVALRCDPISGHVSLYWYRQALGQGPEFLTYFNYEAQQDKSGLPNDRFSAERPEGSISTLTIQRTEQRDSAMYRCASSMFQETQYFGPGTRLLVL.